Listed below are T cell receptor beta chains from one sample, sequenced in a study of T cells in Graves' hyperthyroidism and ophthalmopathy. TCRdb analysed the multiplex PCR reads with MiXCR anew, one entry per CDR3 protein. The sample holds fewer than 650,000 distinct CDR3 sequences; over 12% are singletons and the top ten take roughly 6.9%. Material for sequencing was blood. Receptors were obtained from a young woman with Graves' ophthalmopathy. Each CDR3 is given with its conserved first and last residue. The order of the fields is clone size, J gene, V gene, D gene, CDR3 protein, CDR3 DNA. The D gene is left open where the match is weak. Expanded clones get a size class; other rows say once, few or many, or leave the size out.

few	TRBJ2-1	TRBV9	NA	CASSPPGHRPDGEQFF	TGTGCCAGCTCCCCTCCGGGCCATAGGCCCGACGGAGAGCAGTTCTTC
many	TRBJ2-7	TRBV27	TRBD1	CASSPYTWTGGSYEQYF	TGTGCCAGCAGTCCGTACACCTGGACAGGGGGATCCTACGAGCAGTACTTC
NA	TRBJ2-7	TRBV11-3	TRBD2	CVSSLDDLGTSGSPTTYEQYF	TGTGTCAGCAGCTTAGACGACCTCGGGACTAGCGGGAGTCCTACCACCTACGAGCAGTACTTC
many	TRBJ1-1	TRBV20-1	NA	CSAPVLYTEAFF	TGCAGTGCCCCGGTCCTTTACACTGAAGCTTTCTTT
many	TRBJ2-7	TRBV6-1	NA	CASSDSGYSYEQYF	TGTGCCAGCAGTGATAGCGGCTACTCCTACGAGCAGTACTTC
NA	TRBJ2-2	TRBV6-1	NA	CASIKKASPATGELFF	TGTGCCAGCATCAAGAAGGCTAGTCCAGCAACCGGGGAGCTGTTTTTT
many	TRBJ1-3	TRBV11-2	NA	CASSLRQGNTIYF	TGTGCCAGCAGCTTAAGGCAGGGAAACACCATATATTTT
NA	TRBJ2-6	TRBV28	TRBD1	CASSQRDRVGESGANVLTF	TGTGCCAGCAGTCAACGGGACAGGGTGGGGGAGTCTGGGGCCAACGTCCTGACTTTC
many	TRBJ1-2	TRBV11-3	TRBD1	CASSLGDRVKNYGYTF	TGTGCCAGCAGCCTAGGGGACAGGGTGAAGAACTATGGCTACACCTTC
few	TRBJ2-3	TRBV7-2	NA	CASSLSRDLGADTQYF	TGTGCCAGCAGCTTAAGCCGGGACTTGGGCGCAGATACGCAGTATTTT
many	TRBJ1-2	TRBV5-1	NA	CASSPGEGRIYGYTF	TGCGCCAGCAGCCCCGGAGAGGGCAGGATCTATGGCTACACCTTC
many	TRBJ1-6	TRBV20-1	NA	CSAENPGYNSPLHF	TGCAGTGCCGAAAATCCGGGCTATAATTCACCCCTCCACTTT
few	TRBJ1-1	TRBV6-5	NA	CASSYSTGGAENTEAFF	TGTGCCAGCAGTTACTCCACAGGAGGGGCCGAGAACACTGAAGCTTTCTTT
many	TRBJ2-1	TRBV6-1	NA	CASKGGAGNEQFF	TGTGCCAGCAAAGGAGGGGCGGGTAATGAGCAGTTCTTC
many	TRBJ2-7	TRBV20-1	NA	CSASEGVRYEQYF	TGCAGTGCTAGTGAGGGCGTCCGTTACGAGCAGTACTTC
many	TRBJ2-7	TRBV27	TRBD1	CASGPRTGGYEQYF	TGTGCCAGCGGACCAAGGACAGGGGGCTACGAGCAGTACTTC
many	TRBJ2-2	TRBV5-1	TRBD2	CASGLSGRIDGELFF	TGCGCCAGCGGCCTTAGCGGGAGGATCGACGGGGAGCTGTTTTTT
many	TRBJ2-3	TRBV6-2/TRBV6-3	TRBD2	CASSHGASGTSTDTQYF	TGTGCCAGCAGCCACGGGGCTAGCGGGACTAGCACAGATACGCAGTATTTT
NA	TRBJ2-2	TRBV24-1	NA	CATSDPKAGELFF	TGTGCCACCAGTGACCCTAAAGCCGGGGAGCTGTTTTTT
few	TRBJ2-1	TRBV25-1	NA	CASSEYLGGYEQFF	TGTGCCAGCAGTGAATACCTGGGGGGCTATGAGCAGTTCTTC
NA	TRBJ2-7	TRBV4-2	TRBD2	CASSQGVGLAGGEQYF	TGTGCCAGCAGCCAAGGGGTCGGACTAGCGGGAGGCGAGCAGTACTTC
many	TRBJ1-6	TRBV7-2	NA	CATISRGGSPLHF	TGTGCCACCATTAGTAGGGGTGGTTCACCCCTCCACTTT
few	TRBJ1-5	TRBV5-1	NA	CASSLGVESNQPQHF	TGCGCCAGCAGCTTGGGCGTAGAAAGCAATCAGCCCCAGCATTTT
NA	TRBJ2-7	TRBV7-3	NA	CASSSEVGPSYEQYF	TGTGCCAGCAGCTCCGAGGTGGGGCCTTCCTACGAGCAGTACTTC
NA	TRBJ2-4	TRBV15	TRBD1	CATSIRTGERNIQYF	TGTGCCACCAGCATACGGACAGGGGAGAGAAACATTCAGTACTTC
many	TRBJ1-5	TRBV20-1	NA	CSARQGSLGQPQHF	TGCAGTGCTAGACAGGGAAGCTTGGGTCAGCCCCAGCATTTT
NA	TRBJ1-2	TRBV4-1	NA	CASSQGQGTNYGYTF	TGCGCCAGCAGCCAAGGGCAGGGGACTAACTATGGCTACACCTTC
many	TRBJ2-1	TRBV18	TRBD2	CASSPPSLSGRASQQFF	TGTGCCAGCTCACCACCCAGTCTAAGCGGGAGGGCCTCCCAGCAGTTCTTC
NA	TRBJ2-5	TRBV20-1	NA	CSGGRAGAETQYF	TGCAGTGGGGGCAGGGCAGGGGCCGAGACCCAGTACTTC
NA	TRBJ2-7	TRBV7-2	TRBD2	CASSFALQGSGRAGEQYF	TGTGCCAGCAGCTTCGCCCTTCAAGGGAGCGGGAGGGCGGGCGAGCAGTACTTC
many	TRBJ1-1	TRBV30	TRBD1	CAWSVPGQVMNTEAFF	TGTGCCTGGAGTGTCCCGGGACAGGTCATGAACACTGAAGCTTTCTTT
many	TRBJ2-7	TRBV2	NA	CASREGGAFYEQYF	TGTGCCAGCAGGGAGGGGGGGGCCTTTTACGAGCAGTACTTC
many	TRBJ1-5	TRBV28	NA	CASRTQGRANQPQHF	TGTGCCAGCAGGACTCAGGGAAGGGCCAATCAGCCCCAGCATTTT
many	TRBJ1-1	TRBV5-1	NA	CASSLGDWSSSEAFF	TGCGCCAGCAGCTTGGGTGACTGGTCGTCCTCTGAAGCTTTCTTT
few	TRBJ2-7	TRBV19	TRBD1	CASRGTGDYEQYF	TGTGCCAGTAGGGGGACAGGGGACTACGAGCAGTACTTC
many	TRBJ2-7	TRBV7-2	TRBD2	CASSRPGLAGGRASVEQYF	TGTGCCAGCAGCCGACCGGGACTAGCGGGAGGGCGTGCCTCGGTCGAGCAGTACTTC
few	TRBJ2-3	TRBV19	NA	CASSNGRRGDTQYF	TGTGCCAGTAGTAACGGGAGAAGGGGGGATACGCAGTATTTT
NA	TRBJ1-1	TRBV19	NA	CASSIGTPGTEAFF	TGTGCCAGTAGTATAGGGACACCGGGGACTGAAGCTTTCTTT
many	TRBJ2-7	TRBV6-5	TRBD2	CASSYGPSGSTYEQYF	TGTGCCAGCAGTTACGGACCTAGCGGGAGTACCTACGAGCAGTACTTC
many	TRBJ2-7	TRBV28	NA	CASREQANGRYEQYF	TGTGCCAGCAGAGAACAGGCCAACGGTCGCTACGAGCAGTACTTC
many	TRBJ2-7	TRBV6-1	TRBD2	CASRKREFPYEQYF	TGTGCCAGCAGGAAGCGGGAGTTTCCCTACGAGCAGTACTTC
NA	TRBJ1-6	TRBV6-5	TRBD1	CASSYRQGRQNNSPLHF	TGTGCCAGCAGTTACCGACAGGGGAGGCAGAATAATTCACCCCTCCACTTT
many	TRBJ2-1	TRBV6-1	TRBD2	CASSEAAGGPGEQFF	TGTGCCAGCAGTGAAGCAGCGGGAGGGCCCGGTGAGCAGTTCTTC
many	TRBJ2-5	TRBV2	TRBD2	CATILASGSHLEAQYF	TGTGCCACCATTTTGGCCAGCGGGAGCCACTTGGAGGCCCAGTACTTC
NA	TRBJ2-1	TRBV19	TRBD1	CASSGQGNEQFF	TGTGCCAGTAGTGGACAGGGAAATGAGCAGTTCTTC
many	TRBJ2-7	TRBV28	TRBD1	CASSWDRESYEQYF	TGTGCCAGCAGTTGGGACAGGGAATCCTACGAGCAGTACTTC
many	TRBJ2-5	TRBV29-1	TRBD1	CSVTDRLDLYTQETQYF	TGCAGCGTTACGGACAGGCTGGACCTCTATACACAAGAGACCCAGTACTTC
few	TRBJ1-4	TRBV4-3	NA	CASSQSDTPEKLFF	TGCGCCAGCAGCCAATCGGACACCCCTGAAAAACTGTTTTTT
many	TRBJ2-1	TRBV13	NA	CASSLGLASSYNEQFF	TGTGCCAGCAGCTTAGGTCTAGCGTCCTCCTACAATGAGCAGTTCTTC
many	TRBJ1-5	TRBV28	TRBD1	CASSLARPYQGTVGNQPQHF	TGTGCCAGCAGTTTAGCCCGGCCCTACCAAGGGACAGTGGGGAATCAGCCCCAGCATTTT
many	TRBJ2-4	TRBV28	NA	CATDPGSLDKNIQYF	TGTGCCACCGACCCGGGTAGTTTAGACAAAAACATTCAGTACTTC
many	TRBJ2-6	TRBV12-3/TRBV12-4	TRBD1	CASSPRTGVSGANVLTF	TGTGCCAGCAGTCCCCGGACAGGGGTATCTGGGGCCAACGTCCTGACTTTC
few	TRBJ2-3	TRBV12-3/TRBV12-4	NA	CASSLGGGTGTDTQYF	TGTGCCAGCAGTCTAGGAGGAGGGACTGGCACAGATACGCAGTATTTT
many	TRBJ2-3	TRBV12-3/TRBV12-4	NA	CASTRESADTQYF	TGTGCCAGCACCCGTGAGTCGGCGGATACGCAGTATTTT
NA	TRBJ2-5	TRBV20-1	TRBD2	CSASGLAGGTLQETQYF	TGCAGTGCCTCGGGACTAGCGGGAGGGACCCTCCAAGAGACCCAGTACTTC
many	TRBJ2-3	TRBV27	NA	CASSHGHWEVADTQYF	TGTGCCAGCAGTCACGGACACTGGGAGGTGGCAGATACGCAGTATTTT
many	TRBJ1-1	TRBV2	NA	CASRSRAVTEAFF	TGTGCCAGCAGGTCCAGGGCAGTCACTGAAGCTTTCTTT
NA	TRBJ1-2	TRBV6-6	TRBD1	CASSYPTGTGGGGYTF	TGTGCCAGCAGTTACCCGACCGGGACAGGGGGTGGTGGCTACACCTTC
many	TRBJ2-7	TRBV29-1	NA	CSVEVEEIYEQYF	TGCAGCGTTGAAGTGGAGGAGATCTACGAGCAGTACTTC
few	TRBJ2-5	TRBV18	NA	CASSPRDFEETQYF	TGTGCCAGCTCACCAAGGGACTTCGAAGAGACCCAGTACTTC